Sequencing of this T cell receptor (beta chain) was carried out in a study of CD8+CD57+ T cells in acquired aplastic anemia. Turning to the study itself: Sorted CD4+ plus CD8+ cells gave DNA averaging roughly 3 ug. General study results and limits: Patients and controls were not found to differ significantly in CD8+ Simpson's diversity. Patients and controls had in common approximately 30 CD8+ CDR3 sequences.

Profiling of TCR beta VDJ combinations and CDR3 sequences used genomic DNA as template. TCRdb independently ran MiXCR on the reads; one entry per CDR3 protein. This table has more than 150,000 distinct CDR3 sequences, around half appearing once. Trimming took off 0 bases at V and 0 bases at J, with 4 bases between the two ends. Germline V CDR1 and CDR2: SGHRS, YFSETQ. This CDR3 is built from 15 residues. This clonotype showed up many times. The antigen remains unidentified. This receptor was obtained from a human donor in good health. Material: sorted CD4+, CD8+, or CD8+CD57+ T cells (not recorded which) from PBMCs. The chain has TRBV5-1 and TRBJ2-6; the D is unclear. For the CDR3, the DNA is TGCGCCAGCAGCTTGGCACCCTCTGGGGCCAACGTCCTGACTTTC. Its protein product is CASSLAPSGANVLTF.